These 32 T cell receptor beta chains were sequenced from one sample in a study of T cells in Graves' hyperthyroidism and ophthalmopathy (dated by TCRdb to between 2018 and 2021). Preparation of the library involved multiplex PCR. The data were produced on an Illumina HiSeq 2000. TCR beta CDR3 regions were amplified from RNA transcripts. The first round of RT-PCR for the TCR CDR3 was performed with the HTBI primer set and the Qiagen OneStep RT-PCR kit. TCRdb reprocessed the public reads (quality trimming at Q25 with fastp, clone calling with MiXCR) and kept in-frame beta chains. Duplicate CDR3 protein sequences are folded into a single record with the most common DNA and genes. Counted in this sample were fewer than 800,000 distinct CDR3 sequences; roughly 15% of them appeared once. Clones ranked in the top ten supply under 10% of the sample. Sequenced: blood. These receptors were collected from a man aged 18 to 35 with Graves' hyperthyroidism.

This clonotype has ten or more counts. This chain joins TRBV20-1 and TRBJ2-7; 7 bases agree with TRBD2. CDR3 length: 14 amino acids. Trimming cost V 1 base and J 6 bases; bases outside gene matches: 9. In germline, CDR1 is DFQATT, CDR2 SNEGSKA (reference sequence). The CDR3 nucleotides are TGCAGTGCTAGAGTACCTAGCGGCCATTCCGAGCAGTACTTC. It encodes CSARVPSGHSEQYF.

This rearrangement joins TRBV19 to TRBJ2-6; D possibly corresponds to TRBD2 (5 bases). This CDR3 has 16 residues. The V gene lost 0 bases and the J gene lost 5 bases, with 11 bases spanning the gap. CDR1 is LNHDA and CDR2 is SQIVND in the germline V gene (reference sequence). The CDR3 sequence is CASSIDLGSWANVLTF. CDR3 nucleotide sequence: TGTGCCAGTAGTATAGATCTAGGGAGTTGGGCCAACGTCCTGACTTTC.

This clonotype was observed a few times. V and J are TRBV14 and TRBJ2-3, with D perhaps TRBD2 (5 bases). The CDR3 runs to 13 residues. Germline V gene sequence: CDR1 SGHDN, CDR2 FVKESK. V lost 0 bases and J 6 bases, leaving 7 bases between the germline ends. This CDR3 reads CASSQDPGDTQYF. CDR3 coding DNA: TGTGCCAGCAGCCAAGACCCGGGGGATACGCAGTATTTT.

The CDR3 DNA is TGTGCCAGTACCCTACATGGGACGGAAAACATTCAGTACTTC. Protein product: CASTLHGTENIQYF. The chain combines TRBV19 with TRBJ2-4; D possibly matches TRBD1 or TRBD2 (5 bases each). V lost 7 bases and J lost 5, with 15 bases in between. In germline, CDR1 is LNHDA, CDR2 SQIVND (reference sequence). The length of the CDR3 is 14 residues. The entire variable domain, with the rest obtained from reference TRBV19 and TRBJ2-4, is as follows: DGGITQSPKYLFRKEGQNVTLSCEQNLNHDAMYWYRQDPGQGLRLIYYSQIVNDFQKGDIAEGYSVSREKKESFPLTVTSAQKNPTAFYLCASTLHGTENIQYFGAGTRLSVL.

This clonotype was recorded at least ten times. The rearrangement joins TRBV12-5 to TRBJ2-3; perhaps TRBD2 as D (5 bases). The CDR3 consists of 18 residues. CDR1 is LGHNT and CDR2 is FRNRAP in the germline V gene. Trimming shortened V by 0 bases and J by 3 bases, and 19 bases separated the two germline ends. The CDR3 here is CASGLVPPHWTSTDTQYF. The CDR3 DNA follows: TGTGCTAGTGGTTTGGTACCTCCCCACTGGACTTCAACAGATACGCAGTATTTT.

This clonotype was seen a handful of times. This rearrangement joins TRBV28 to TRBJ1-2; D possibly corresponds to TRBD1 (5 bases). The CDR3 spans 14 residues. V lost 7 bases and J 2 bases, leaving 14 bases between the germline ends. Germline V gives CDR1 MDHEN, CDR2 SYDVKM. CDR3 amino acids: CASTRDGRNYGYTF. The DNA for the CDR3 is TGTGCCAGCACACGGGACGGACGCAACTATGGCTACACCTTC.

This clonotype has more than one count but fewer than ten. The genes are TRBV6-2 or TRBV6-3 and TRBJ1-5, with 10 bases fitting TRBD1. The CDR3 is made up of 15 amino acids. Looked up from germline, CDR1 is MNHEY and CDR2 is SVGEGT. V gave up 7 bases and J gave up 7 bases; unmatched junction bases: 10. CDR3 in DNA: TGTGCCAGCACTCCGGGACAGGGGTTTCGGCAGCCCCAGCATTTT. It codes for CASTPGQGFRQPQHF.

Ten or more counts support this clonotype. The rearrangement joins TRBV30 to TRBJ2-5; unclear D gene. The CDR3 length is 12 residues. V was trimmed by 1 base and J by 5 bases, leaving 8 bases between them. CDR1 is GTSNPN and CDR2 is SVGIG in the germline V gene (reference sequence). The CDR3 region is CAWSGGRETQYF. CDR3 DNA sequence: TGTGCCTGGAGTGGGGGTAGGGAGACCCAGTACTTC.

This clonotype was detected many times. The chain is built from TRBV28 and TRBJ1-2; D gene unclear. The CDR3 has 14 residues. The V end was cut by 4 bases, the J end by 7 bases, with 16 bases between. The germline V gene encodes CDR1 MDHEN and CDR2 SYDVKM. The CDR3 region is CASSSDTRLGGYTF. The DNA for the CDR3 is TGTGCCAGCAGTTCCGACACAAGGTTGGGTGGCTACACCTTC.

This clonotype turned up a few times. The J gene is TRBJ2-1, the V gene TRBV7-3; D not resolved. CDR1 is SGHTA, CDR2 FQGTGA, per germline. V dropped 2 bases and J dropped 5 bases, with 7 bases sitting between them. The CDR3 is 13 amino acids. CDR3 bases: TGTGCCAGCAGCTTATCCCAAGACAATGAGCAGTTCTTC. Translating it yields CASSLSQDNEQFF.

This clonotype was seen ten or more times. The rearrangement links TRBV3-1 to TRBJ1-5; D uncertain. The CDR3 sequence is 15 residues long. In germline, CDR1 is LGHDT, CDR2 YNNKEL (reference sequence). V lost 1 base and J 0 bases, leaving 7 bases between the germline ends. The CDR3 sequence is CASSQGVYSNQPQHF. The CDR3 DNA sequence: TGTGCCAGCAGCCAAGGGGTTTATAGCAATCAGCCCCAGCATTTT.

The sample holds many counts of this clonotype. The V gene is TRBV27, the J gene TRBJ2-7; 12 positions match TRBD2. The J segment lost 6 bases and the V segment lost 4 bases, leaving 7 bases of the junction unmatched. This CDR3 has 15 residues. Germline V gene data show CDR1 as MNHEY and CDR2 as SMNVEV (reference sequence). The CDR3 DNA is TGTGCCAGCAGTTCTAGGACTAGCGGGACCAGCGAGCAGTACTTC. Amino acids: CASSSRTSGTSEQYF.

This clonotype was counted many times. This chain connects TRBV10-3 to TRBJ1-1; a weak D match, TRBD1 (5 bases). The CDR3 loop spans 13 amino acids. Trimming stripped 2 bases from V and 4 bases from J, with 8 bases between. Germline values: CDR1 ENHRY, CDR2 SYGVKD. The CDR3 reads CAISEVRATEAFF. The CDR3 bases are TGTGCCATCAGTGAGGTCAGGGCCACTGAAGCTTTCTTT.

This clonotype occurred many times. This chain uses TRBV20-1 with TRBJ2-7, with D maybe TRBD1 (6 bases). Germline V gene data show CDR1 as DFQATT and CDR2 as SNEGSKA (reference sequence). Trimming pared 6 bases from V and 0 bases from J, leaving 15 bases between. This CDR3 is 14 amino acids long. CDR3 in amino acids: CSAPDSGDSYEQYF. CDR3 DNA sequence: TGCAGTGCCCCCGACTCAGGGGACTCCTACGAGCAGTACTTC.

This chain connects TRBV27 to TRBJ2-1; tentatively, D is TRBD2 (6 bases). There are 14 residues in the CDR3. Germline lookup yields CDR1 MNHEY and CDR2 SMNVEV (reference sequence). Trimming stripped 0 bases from V and 8 bases from J, with 11 bases between. CDR3 protein: CASSLSGLAHEQFF. CDR3 in DNA: TGTGCCAGCAGTTTATCAGGCCTAGCGCATGAGCAGTTCTTC.

This clonotype was recorded many times. With a much larger clone just one base away, this may be a read error. The J gene is TRBJ2-3, the V gene TRBV7-8, with TRBD2 matching over 10 bases. The CDR3 length is 18 residues. Germline V gene lookup returns CDR1 SGHVS and CDR2 FQNEAQ. After removal of 4 bases from V and 5 bases from J, the junction contained 15 bases not matched to a gene. CDR3 region: CASSYGWTSGDEGDTQYF. For the CDR3, the DNA is TGTGCCAGCAGCTACGGATGGACTAGCGGTGACGAAGGAGATACGCAGTATTTT.

On this clonotype: A read error may explain this, as a much larger clone is one base away. This chain links TRBV15 with TRBJ2-3, with 7 bases matching TRBD1. This CDR3 spans 13 amino acids. CDR1 and CDR2 (germline): LNHNV, YYDKDF (reference sequence). CDR3 residues: CATTGGVRDPQYF. The CDR3 coding sequence is TGTGCCACCACAGGGGGAGTTAGAGATCCGCAGTATTTT.

A few counts support this clonotype. V usage is TRBV19 and J usage is TRBJ2-7; possible D gene TRBD2, 6 bases. Germline-derived CDR1 and CDR2 are LNHDA and SQIVND (reference sequence). The CDR3 has 15 residues. Trimming pared 3 bases from V and 3 bases from J, leaving 15 bases between. DNA for the CDR3: TGTGCCAGTAGTATGGGGACTGGTCTTTTCTACGAGCAGTACTTC. Protein: CASSMGTGLFYEQYF.

This clonotype was seen a few times. This chain uses TRBV7-9 with TRBJ2-3; 8 nucleotides align to TRBD2. In germline, CDR1 is SEHNR, CDR2 FQNEAQ (reference sequence). Unmatched junction bases numbered 5, after V lost 3 bases and J lost 3 bases. This CDR3 has 15 amino acids. The CDR3 region has the DNA TGTGCCAGCAGCTTTACTAGCGGTACTACAGATACGCAGTATTTT. Protein sequence: CASSFTSGTTDTQYF.

The sample holds many counts of this clonotype. The chain joins TRBV20-1 to TRBJ2-3; TRBD1 or TRBD2 may be the D gene (6 bases each). Trimming shortened V by 6 bases and J by 4 bases, and 8 bases separated the two germline ends. Germline CDR1 and CDR2: DFQATT and SNEGSKA (reference sequence). CDR3 length equals 11 residues. The CDR3: CSAGGADTQYF. For the CDR3, the DNA is TGCAGTGCGGGGGGCGCAGATACGCAGTATTTT.

The chain has TRBV6-5 and TRBJ2-7, with a possible D match to TRBD2 (7 bases). There are 16 residues in the CDR3. Germline V gene data show CDR1 as MNHEY and CDR2 as SVGAGI. The V end was cut by 2 bases, the J end by 7 bases, with 21 bases between. CDR3 amino acids: CASSYPRGGGSKEQYF. The CDR3 nucleotides are TGTGCCAGCAGTTACCCCCGGGGAGGGGGGTCCAAGGAGCAGTACTTC.

This clonotype has ten or more counts. The rearrangement joins TRBV7-3 to TRBJ2-7; D may match TRBD1 or TRBD2 (6 bases each). V lost 0 bases to trimming and J lost 7 bases, with 10 bases between them. The CDR3 spans 13 residues. Per the germline V gene, CDR1 is SGHTA and CDR2 is FQGTGA. The CDR3: CASSLTEGVEQYF. DNA of the CDR3: TGTGCCAGCAGCTTAACGGAGGGGGTTGAGCAGTACTTC.

This clonotype was detected a few times. The V call is TRBV28, the J call TRBJ2-2; D is possibly TRBD2 (7 bases). Germline assignment: CDR1 MDHEN and CDR2 SYDVKM. The CDR3 length is 13 residues. Trimming shortened V by 4 bases and J by 6 bases, and 9 bases separated the two germline ends. The chain's CDR3 is CASSSRGPGELFF. The CDR3, as DNA: TGTGCCAGCAGTTCGCGGGGGCCCGGGGAGCTGTTTTTT.

This clonotype was seen ten or more times. V usage is TRBV28 and J usage is TRBJ2-5; D is possibly TRBD1 or TRBD2 (5 bases each). There are 13 residues in the CDR3. Germline lookup yields CDR1 MDHEN and CDR2 SYDVKM. V was pared by 6 bases and J by 7 bases, with 15 bases between. This chain's CDR3 is CASRQRGVLTQYF. The DNA for the CDR3 is TGTGCCAGCAGACAGAGGGGAGTATTGACCCAGTACTTC.

This clonotype has ten or more counts. This chain uses TRBV28 with TRBJ1-2, with 10 bases fitting TRBD1. The V gene end was trimmed by 5 bases and the J gene end by 7 bases; junction bases not matched to a gene: 4. This CDR3 region has 13 residues. Germline-derived CDR1 and CDR2 are MDHEN and SYDVKM. The chain's CDR3 is CASSERDRGGYTF. The CDR3 DNA is TGTGCCAGCAGTGAACGGGACAGGGGTGGCTACACCTTC.

A few counts support this clonotype. The chain is built from TRBV4-2 and TRBJ1-4; 8 bases agree with TRBD1. Germline V gene data show CDR1 as LGHNA and CDR2 as YNFKEQ. The CDR3 length is 15 residues. Trimming at V came to 4 bases and at J to 8 bases, leaving 9 bases not matched to a gene. CDR3 sequence: CASSPPGQESEKLFF. The CDR3 nucleotides read TGTGCCAGCAGCCCCCCGGGACAGGAAAGCGAAAAACTGTTTTTT.

This clonotype was recorded at least ten times. V gene TRBV28 combines with J gene TRBJ2-7; 9 nucleotides line up with TRBD2. This CDR3 is 13 amino acids long. Germline CDR1 MDHEN, CDR2 SYDVKM. Germline trimming cut 6 bases from V and 2 bases from J; bases unmatched to any gene: 2. CDR3 sequence (DNA): TGTGCCAGCAGACGCGGGAGGGCCTACGAGCAGTACTTC. Translation: CASRRGRAYEQYF.

V is TRBV9 and J is TRBJ2-7; unclear D gene. The CDR3 runs to 14 residues. In germline, CDR1 is SGDLS, CDR2 YYNGEE. Trimming left V 0 bases short and J 0 bases short, with 7 bases between. In DNA form, the CDR3 reads TGTGCCAGCAGCGTAGGGCAGATCTCCTACGAGCAGTACTTC. Translating gives CASSVGQISYEQYF.

This clonotype was picked up many times. V usage is TRBV11-2 and J usage is TRBJ2-7; D ambiguous. The CDR3 is 14 amino acids. Germline lookup yields CDR1 SGHAT and CDR2 FQNNGV. V was pared by 5 bases and J by 0 bases, with 11 bases between. The CDR3 region has the DNA TGTGCCAGCAGCACGTCCGAGAGCTCCTACGAGCAGTACTTC. Its translation: CASSTSESSYEQYF.

This clonotype was detected a few times. The chain has TRBV6-2 or TRBV6-3 and TRBJ2-5; D may be TRBD1 or TRBD2 (5 bases each). CDR1 and CDR2 (germline): MNHEY, SVGEGT. Trimming removed 5 bases at V and 1 base at J, with 11 bases between. The CDR3 length is 14 residues. The DNA for the CDR3 is TGTGCCAGCAGTGGGGGAAGGGCCCAAGAGACCCAGTACTTC. It specifies CASSGGRAQETQYF.

This clonotype has more than one count but fewer than ten. V gene TRBV29-1 combines with J gene TRBJ2-1, with 9 bases lining up with TRBD2. CDR1 is SQVTM and CDR2 is ANQGSEA in the germline V gene. V dropped 3 bases and J dropped 2; count of bases not matched to a gene: 8. This CDR3 region has 16 residues. The chain's CDR3 is CSVDGGAGGPYNEQFF. The CDR3 coding sequence is TGCAGCGTTGATGGGGGAGCGGGAGGCCCCTACAATGAGCAGTTCTTC.

The table lists this clonotype with many counts. The chain uses TRBV28 and TRBJ2-7; the D call may be TRBD1 or TRBD2 (6 bases each). CDR1 MDHEN and CDR2 SYDVKM come from the germline V gene. V was cut by 5 bases and J by 2 bases, with 19 bases left in between. This CDR3 has 16 amino acids. The CDR3 sequence: CASSPPPGGEAYEQYF. As DNA, the CDR3 is TGTGCCAGCAGTCCCCCCCCCGGGGGCGAAGCCTACGAGCAGTACTTC.